The 5 T cell receptor beta chains given below trace back to one sample, sequenced in a study of blood T cells in healthy people across ages. PCR was performed a second time for 7 to 11 cycles using a sample-barcoded 5' primer and a J-beta primer mix. TCRdb processed the 5' RACE reads anew with MiXCR; each CDR3 protein has one entry. The data show about 700,000 distinct CDR3 sequences, about a third seen once. Specimen: blood. Receptor source: a woman of 80 years or more in good health.

This clonotype was counted between two and nine times. The chain uses TRBV7-2 and TRBJ2-2; TRBD2 agrees at 7 bases. The germline CDR1 and CDR2 sequences are SGHTA and FQGNSA. This CDR3 comprises 17 residues. The trim removed 5 bases at V and 5 bases at J, leaving 14 bases unmatched. This CDR3 is CASSAVGGGYDTGELFF. The CDR3 nucleotides are TGTGCCAGCAGCGCCGTTGGCGGGGGTTACGATACCGGGGAGCTGTTTTTT.

The chain carries TRBV7-9 and TRBJ1-1; D might be TRBD1 (6 bases). The CDR3 covers 15 residues. Deletions cut 6 bases from V and 6 bases from J, with 20 bases between. Germline CDR1 and CDR2: SEHNR and FQNEAQ (reference sequence). The CDR3 DNA is TGTGCCAGCAGTTTACCCCTAGGGGGAAACCCTGAAGCTTTCTTT. Protein sequence: CASSLPLGGNPEAFF.

Remarks on this clonotype: A read error may explain this, as a much larger clone is one base away. CDR3 DNA: TGTGCCAACAGATTCGACAGGGGCGAGAATCAGCCCCAGCATTTT. Translated: CANRFDRGENQPQHF. The rearrangement joins TRBV28 to TRBJ1-5; 8 nucleotides agree with TRBD1. After removal of 10 bases from V and 4 bases from J, the junction contained 12 bases not matched to a gene. Germline V gene sequence: CDR1 MDHEN, CDR2 SYDVKM. The CDR3 totals 15 residues.

At least ten counts were recorded for this clonotype. The chain recombines TRBV7-9 with TRBJ2-1; weak D call: TRBD1 (5 bases). The CDR3 runs to 14 residues. Germline CDR1 and CDR2: SEHNR and FQNEAQ (reference sequence). The germline V and J ends were trimmed by 5 bases and 4 bases, with 12 bases remaining between them. This CDR3 reads CASSPNRLYNEQFF. CDR3 nucleotide sequence: TGTGCCAGCAGCCCGAACAGGCTTTACAATGAGCAGTTCTTC.

The chain recombines TRBV20-1 with TRBJ1-3, with a tentative D call TRBD1 (5 bases). CDR1 is DFQATT, CDR2 SNEGSKA, per germline (reference sequence). Trimming shortened V by 2 bases and J by 7 bases, and 12 bases separated the two germline ends. This CDR3 has 13 amino acids. CDR3 loop: CSARPDIQNTIYF. The CDR3, as DNA: TGCAGTGCTAGACCGGACATTCAGAACACCATATATTTT.